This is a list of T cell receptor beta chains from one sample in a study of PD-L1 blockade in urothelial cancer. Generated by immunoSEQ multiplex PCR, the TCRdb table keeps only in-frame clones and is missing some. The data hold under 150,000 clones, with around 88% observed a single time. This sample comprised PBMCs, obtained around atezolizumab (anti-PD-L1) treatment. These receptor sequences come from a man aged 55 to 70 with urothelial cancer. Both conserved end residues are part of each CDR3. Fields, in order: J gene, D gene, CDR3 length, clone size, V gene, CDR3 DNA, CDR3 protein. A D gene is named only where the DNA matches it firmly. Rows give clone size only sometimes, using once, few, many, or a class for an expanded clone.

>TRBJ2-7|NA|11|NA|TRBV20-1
TGCAGTGCTCTAACCGGCTACGAGCAGTACTTC
CSALTGYEQYF
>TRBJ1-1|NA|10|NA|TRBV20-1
TGCAGTGCGGGGAGGGGGGCTGCTTTCTTT
CSAGRGAAFF
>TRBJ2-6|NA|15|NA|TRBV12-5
TGTGCTAGTGCCCCCGGGGTAACTGGGGCCAACGTCCTGACTTTC
CASAPGVTGANVLTF
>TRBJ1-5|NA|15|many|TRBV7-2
TGTGCCAGCAGCTTAGGCGGGAATAGCAATCAGCCCCAGCATTTT
CASSLGGNSNQPQHF
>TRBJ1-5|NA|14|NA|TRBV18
TGTGCCAGCTCACCCCGGGATACAAATCAGCCCCAGCATTTT
CASSPRDTNQPQHF
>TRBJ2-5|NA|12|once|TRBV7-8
TGTGCCATAGGGGGGGCCCAAGAGACCCAGTACTTC
CAIGGAQETQYF
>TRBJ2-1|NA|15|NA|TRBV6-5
TGTGCCAGCAGCTGGGACTCCCCCTCCTACAATGAGCAGTTCTTC
CASSWDSPSYNEQFF
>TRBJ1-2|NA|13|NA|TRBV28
TGTGCCAGCAGAAACAGAGCTAACTATGGCTACACCTTC
CASRNRANYGYTF
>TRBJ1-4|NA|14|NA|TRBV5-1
TGCGCCAGCAGCGAGACTGTGGCTAATGAAAAACTGTTTTTT
CASSETVANEKLFF
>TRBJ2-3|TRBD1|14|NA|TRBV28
TGTGCCACCACAGACAGGGGGGGTACAGATACGCAGTATTTT
CATTDRGGTDTQYF
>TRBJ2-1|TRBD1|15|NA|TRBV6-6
TGTGCCAGCAGTCAGCACAGGGGTAGTGGGAATGAGCAGTTCTTC
CASSQHRGSGNEQFF
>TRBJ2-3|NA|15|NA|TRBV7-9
TGTGCCAGCAGCTTAGGGGCGGGGGCGGAAGATACGCAGTATTTT
CASSLGAGAEDTQYF
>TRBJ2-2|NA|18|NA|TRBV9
TGTGCCAGCAGCGGCACCCGAGGGGGAGTCACAAACACCGGGGAGCTGTTTTTT
CASSGTRGGVTNTGELFF
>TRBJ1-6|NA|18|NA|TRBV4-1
TGCGCCAGCAGCCGCTCAGGGGTGACCGACTCCTATAATTCACCCCTCCACTTT
CASSRSGVTDSYNSPLHF
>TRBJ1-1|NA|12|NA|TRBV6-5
TGTGCCAGCAGCTTACCGGGCACTGAAGCTTTCTTT
CASSLPGTEAFF
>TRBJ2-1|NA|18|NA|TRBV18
TGTGCCAGCTCACCGTCCCTCATCAATGGCGGTTCCGGCGATGAGCAGTTCTTC
CASSPSLINGGSGDEQFF
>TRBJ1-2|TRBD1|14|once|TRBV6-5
TGTGCCAGCAGTTCTGGACAGGGGATCTATGGCTACACCTTC
CASSSGQGIYGYTF
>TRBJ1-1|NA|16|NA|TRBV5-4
TGTGCCAGCAGCTTAGGAGTAGCTAATCTTCTCACTGAAGCTTTCTTT
CASSLGVANLLTEAFF
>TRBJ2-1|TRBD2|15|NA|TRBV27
TGTGCCAGCAGACTAGCGGGGTATACCTACAATGAGCAGTTCTTC
CASRLAGYTYNEQFF
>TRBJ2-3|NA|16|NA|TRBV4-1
TGCGCCAGCAGCCAAGCCAGCTCGACTAGCACAGATACGCAGTATTTT
CASSQASSTSTDTQYF
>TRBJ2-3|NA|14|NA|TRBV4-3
TGCGCCAGCAGCCAAAATACAGGGTCAGATACGCAGTATTTT
CASSQNTGSDTQYF
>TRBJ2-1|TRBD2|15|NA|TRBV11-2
TGTGCCAGCAGCCAGGATAGCGGGGGGTCCAATGAGCAGTTCTTC
CASSQDSGGSNEQFF
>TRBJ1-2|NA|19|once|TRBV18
TGTGCCAGCTCGACCGTCGGGTCCCCGTCCCGCTGGGCTAACTATGGCTACACCTTC
CASSTVGSPSRWANYGYTF
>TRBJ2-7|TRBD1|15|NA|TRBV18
TGTGCCAGCTCACAGCCCCGGACAGGGGGATACGAGCAGTACTTC
CASSQPRTGGYEQYF
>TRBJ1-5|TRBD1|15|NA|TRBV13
TGTGCCAGCAGCCAGACAGGGGGCAACAATCAGCCCCAGCATTTT
CASSQTGGNNQPQHF
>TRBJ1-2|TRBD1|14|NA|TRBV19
TGTGCCAGTAGTACGCCGGGACAGGGGCTTGGCTACACCTTC
CASSTPGQGLGYTF
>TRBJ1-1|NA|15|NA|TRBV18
TGTGCCAGCTCACCAGCGGTCCTGAGGGACACTGAAGCTTTCTTT
CASSPAVLRDTEAFF
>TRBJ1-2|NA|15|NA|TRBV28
TGTGCCAGCAGTTTACTCGACAGCAATAACTATGGCTACACCTTC
CASSLLDSNNYGYTF
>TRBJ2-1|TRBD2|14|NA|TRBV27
TGTGCCAGCAGACTAGCGGGGGCCCACAATGAGCAGTTCTTC
CASRLAGAHNEQFF
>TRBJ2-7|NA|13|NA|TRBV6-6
TGTGCCAGCAGCTCATCACAGGGAAACGAGCAGTACTTC
CASSSSQGNEQYF
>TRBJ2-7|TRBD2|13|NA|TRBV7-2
TGTGCCAGCAGCTTTAACGGGGGGTACGAGCAGTACTTC
CASSFNGGYEQYF
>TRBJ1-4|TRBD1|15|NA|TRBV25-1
TGTGCCAGCAGTGTAGGACAGGGGTTAGTTGAAAAACTGTTTTTT
CASSVGQGLVEKLFF
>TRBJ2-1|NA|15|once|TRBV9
TGTGCCAACAGCGTAGACTTCGGGGGTGGCAATGAGCAGTTCTTC
CANSVDFGGGNEQFF
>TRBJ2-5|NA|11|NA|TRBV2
TGTGCCAGCAGCTTCCAAGAGACCCAGTACTTC
CASSFQETQYF
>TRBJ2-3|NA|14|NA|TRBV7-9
TGTGCCAGCAGCTTAATAGGGGTGGAGGATACGCAGTATTTT
CASSLIGVEDTQYF
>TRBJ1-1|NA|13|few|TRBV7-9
TGTGCCAGCGCCCCCAGTATGAACACTGAAGCTTTCTTT
CASAPSMNTEAFF
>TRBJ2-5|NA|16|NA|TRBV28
TGTGCCAGCAGTGGGGGGGACAGGCGGTCCCAAGAGACCCAGTACTTC
CASSGGDRRSQETQYF
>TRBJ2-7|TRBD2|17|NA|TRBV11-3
TGTGCCAGCAGCTACCCGGGACTAGCGGGAGGAAACTACGAGCAGTACTTC
CASSYPGLAGGNYEQYF
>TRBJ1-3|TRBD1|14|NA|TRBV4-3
TGCGCCAGCAGCCAAGATTTTTCAGGGGGCACCATATATTTT
CASSQDFSGGTIYF
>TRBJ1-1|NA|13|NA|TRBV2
TGTGCCAGCAGTGCGGGAGCGGGCCCTGAAGCTTTCTTT
CASSAGAGPEAFF
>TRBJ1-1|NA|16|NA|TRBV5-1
TGCGCCAGCAGCTTGTCCCCGACGGGTAACGCGGGTGAAGCTTTCTTT
CASSLSPTGNAGEAFF
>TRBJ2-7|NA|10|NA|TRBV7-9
TGTGCCAGCAGCTCGACTAGTTTGTACTTC
CASSSTSLYF
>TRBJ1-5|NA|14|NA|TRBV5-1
TGCGCCAGCAGCTTGGATGGAGGCAATCAGCCCCAGCATTTT
CASSLDGGNQPQHF
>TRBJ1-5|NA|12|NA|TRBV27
TGTGCCAGCAGTCCCGCGGGTCAGCCCCAGCATTTT
CASSPAGQPQHF
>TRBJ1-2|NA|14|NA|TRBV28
TGTGCCAGCAGTTCGCCCCAGGGCCAGAATGGCTACACCTTC
CASSSPQGQNGYTF
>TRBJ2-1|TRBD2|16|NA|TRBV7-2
TGTGCCAGCAGCGCGTTCGGGCGGGGGGGCCCCAATGAGCAGTTCTTC
CASSAFGRGGPNEQFF
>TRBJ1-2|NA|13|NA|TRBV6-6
TGTGCCAGCAGTTGGGAGACACTCTATGGCTACACCTTC
CASSWETLYGYTF
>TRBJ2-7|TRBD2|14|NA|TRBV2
TGTGCCAGCATAACCCCGGGGGAGGGGCACGAGCAGTACTTC
CASITPGEGHEQYF
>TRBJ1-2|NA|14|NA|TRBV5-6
TGTGCCAGCAGCTTGGGGACAAGTCTGAACGGCTACACCTTC
CASSLGTSLNGYTF
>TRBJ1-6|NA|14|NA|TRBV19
TGTGCCAGTAGTATTCAGGGGATTAATTCACCCCTCCACTTT
CASSIQGINSPLHF
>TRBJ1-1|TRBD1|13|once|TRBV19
TGTGCCAGTAGTCAGGGGGCGAGTGGTGAAGCTTTCTTT
CASSQGASGEAFF